This T cell receptor (beta chain) was found in a study of Ad26.COV2.S vaccination and SARS-CoV-2 variants listed by TCRdb under 2021. As for the study more broadly: Donors in the vaccine arm were drawn from COV1001, a phase I-IIa trial of Ad26.COV2.S in healthy adults that was multicentre, randomized, double-blind and placebo-controlled. Dosing of Ad26.COV2.S was intramuscular, at either 5x10^10 or 1x10^11 viral particles, delivered as one shot or as two shots spaced 56 days apart. TCRbeta repertoire sequencing served as the tool for gauging how specific and how broad the SARS-CoV-2-reactive T cell receptors were following Ad26.COV2.S vaccination. A total of 32 samples were included in the TCR-sequenced set, comprising around 19 Ad26.COV2.S vaccine recipients, 5 placebo recipients and 8 SARS-CoV-2 convalescent individuals. Participants in the trial were split at random into five groups of five each, receiving low-dose or high-dose Ad26.COV2.S once or twice, or else placebo on both occasions. Blinding of investigators to trial group allocation was maintained during experiments and outcome assessment. Overall study results and their limits: The authors noted that total T cell responses may have been underestimated by the TCR breadth and depth analyses. The study lacked the statistical power to compare responses across vaccine doses or regimens. Spike-specific TCR breadth was higher in Ad26.COV2.S recipients than in placebo recipients (P = 0.0014). After vaccination, spike-specific CD8+ and CD4+ T cell responses were reported to show substantial breadth. Vaccine and placebo recipients had comparable non-spike TCR breadth, which fits with the vaccine containing only spike.

Germline trimming amounts to 5 bases on V and 4 bases on J, with 8 as the count of junction bases outside the gene matches. Sequences LNHDA (CDR1) and SQIVND (CDR2) are obtained from the germline V gene (reference sequence). CDR3 length: 15 amino acids, cysteine to phenylalanine. Only CDR3 DNA is held: 45 bases, read in frame from base 1. Sample treatment or condition, as interpreted from the label and publication: 19 received Ad26.COV2.S at low or high dose, single or two shots; 5 received placebo; per-sample allocation not given. For vaccine and placebo recipients, repertoires were sequenced using samples collected on day 63 after the first injection. In Cohort 1b, about two dozen adults aged 18-55 years were enrolled at a single site in Boston, USA, between 29 July and 7 August 2020. Ad26.COV2.S was a replication-incompetent adenovirus type 26 vector expressing a prefusion-stabilized SARS-CoV-2 spike protein from the original Wuhan strain.

In this sample, this clone turned up a few times. The specificity of this receptor is unknown. No clone much larger than this one lies a single base away; base qualities are absent. TCRbeta CDR3 regions were sequenced with the immunoSEQ Assay. After extraction, genomic DNA underwent amplification by bias-controlled multiplex PCR, followed by high-throughput sequencing. The source study handled its data this way. To quantify the absolute abundance of every unique TCRbeta CDR3 region, sequences were collapsed and filtered. T cell fraction was estimated by normalizing TCRbeta template counts to usable DNA, which was measured by amplifying reference genes present in all nucleated cells. Repertoire TCRs were annotated as SARS-CoV-2-specific when V gene, CDR3 amino acid sequence and J gene were exactly matched to a known reactive TCR set. MIRA supplied the reference SARS-CoV-2 TCR set, which was filtered for enrichment in COVID-19-positive ImmuneCODE repertoires so that public or cross-reactive TCRs were removed. Based on the MIRA antigens, annotated TCRs were further analysed at the level of specific ORF or position within ORF. Depth was the summed frequency of annotated unique rearrangements, while breadth was defined as annotated unique rearrangements over total unique productive rearrangements. TCR breadth was compared between groups using two-sided Wilcoxon rank-sum tests. This is the immuneACCESS table as TCRdb keeps it, with only in-frame sequences that have V and J called. A part of the clones is gone; compared with another copy, unresolved V genes explain less than half, and the rest is unexplained. V and J calls plus clone size are reproduced from that table; the DNA served to infer D and trimming. A total of about 390,000 clones appear in this sample, over 80% of them only once. Roughly 1.7% of the sample is in the top ten clones.

Sample: peripheral blood, taken in a trial of Ad26.COV2.S vaccine versus placebo. The chain was built from TRBV19 and TRBJ1-1; TRBD1 lines up with 9 middle nucleotides. The TCR originated in a person between 18 and 60 years old who received the Ad26.COV2.S COVID-19 vaccine or a placebo. CDR3 protein: CASSDTRTGVTEAFF. Read as DNA, the sequence is TGTGCCAGTAGTGATACCCGGACAGGGGTCACTGAAGCTTTCTTT.